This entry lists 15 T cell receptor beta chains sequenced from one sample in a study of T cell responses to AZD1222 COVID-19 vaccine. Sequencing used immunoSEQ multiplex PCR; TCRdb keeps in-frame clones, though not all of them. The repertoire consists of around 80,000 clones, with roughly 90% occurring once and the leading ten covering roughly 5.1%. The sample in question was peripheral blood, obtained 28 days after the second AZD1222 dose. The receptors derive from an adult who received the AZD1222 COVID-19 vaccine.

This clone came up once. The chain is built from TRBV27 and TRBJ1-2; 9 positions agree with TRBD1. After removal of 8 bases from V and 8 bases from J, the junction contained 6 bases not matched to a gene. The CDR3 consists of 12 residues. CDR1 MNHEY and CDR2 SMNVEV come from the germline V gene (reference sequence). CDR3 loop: CASRDRVFGYTF. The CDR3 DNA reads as TGTGCCAGCCGGGACAGGGTCTTCGGCTACACCTTC.

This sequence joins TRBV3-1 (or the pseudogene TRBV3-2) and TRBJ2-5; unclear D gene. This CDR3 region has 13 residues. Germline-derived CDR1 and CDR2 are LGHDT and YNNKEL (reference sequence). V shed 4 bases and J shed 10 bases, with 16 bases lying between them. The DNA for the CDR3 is TGTGCCAGCAGCCCCTCACCCAGCCCGATCCAGTACTTC. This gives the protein CASSPSPSPIQYF.

CDR3 loop: CASSEPVAPYEQYF. CDR3 in DNA: TGTGCCAGCAGTGAACCCGTTGCCCCCTACGAGCAGTACTTC. The rearrangement links TRBV6-1 to TRBJ2-7; D unclear. This CDR3 contains 14 residues. In germline, CDR1 is MNHNS, CDR2 SASEGT. The V and J ends lost 2 bases and 2 bases respectively, with 10 bases between them.

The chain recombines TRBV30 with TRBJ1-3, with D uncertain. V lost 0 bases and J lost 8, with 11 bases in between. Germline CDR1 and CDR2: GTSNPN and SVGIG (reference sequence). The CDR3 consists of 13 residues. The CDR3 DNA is TGTGCCTGGAGTGTAAATCTTTGGGACACCATATATTTT. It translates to CAWSVNLWDTIYF. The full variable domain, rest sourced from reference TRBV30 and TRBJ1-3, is SQTIHQWPATLVQPVGSPLSLECTVEGTSNPNLYWYRQAAGRGLQLLFYSVGIGQISSEVPQNLSASRPQDRQFILSSKKLLLSDSGFYLCAWSVNLWDTIYFGEGSWLTVV.

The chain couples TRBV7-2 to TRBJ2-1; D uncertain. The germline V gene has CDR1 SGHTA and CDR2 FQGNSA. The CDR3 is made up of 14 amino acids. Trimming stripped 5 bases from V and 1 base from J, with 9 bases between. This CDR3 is CASSPHGSYNEQFF. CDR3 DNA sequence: TGTGCCAGCAGCCCTCATGGGTCCTACAATGAGCAGTTCTTC.

The CDR3 loop reads CASSQDIGGGEKLFF. DNA for the CDR3: TGTGCCAGCAGCCAAGACATTGGGGGAGGAGAAAAACTGTTTTTT. This sequence joins TRBV4-2 and TRBJ1-4; TRBD1 might be the D (5 bases). This CDR3 is 15 amino acids long. V lost 0 bases, J lost 8 bases, and 13 bases lay in between. Germline loops: CDR1 LGHNA, CDR2 YNFKEQ.

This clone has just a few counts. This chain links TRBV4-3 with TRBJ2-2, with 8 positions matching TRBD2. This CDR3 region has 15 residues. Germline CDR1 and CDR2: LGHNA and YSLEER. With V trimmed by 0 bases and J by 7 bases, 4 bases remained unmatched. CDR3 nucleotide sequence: TGCGCCAGCAGCCAAGAATCGGGAGGGTTCGGGGAGCTGTTTTTT. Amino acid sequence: CASSQESGGFGELFF.

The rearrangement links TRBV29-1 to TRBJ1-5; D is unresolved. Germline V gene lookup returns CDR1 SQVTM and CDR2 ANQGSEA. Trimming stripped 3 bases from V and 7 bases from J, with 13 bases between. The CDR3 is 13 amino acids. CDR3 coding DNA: TGCAGCGTTGAGGAGGGAAATGGGCAGCCCCAGCATTTT. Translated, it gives CSVEEGNGQPQHF.

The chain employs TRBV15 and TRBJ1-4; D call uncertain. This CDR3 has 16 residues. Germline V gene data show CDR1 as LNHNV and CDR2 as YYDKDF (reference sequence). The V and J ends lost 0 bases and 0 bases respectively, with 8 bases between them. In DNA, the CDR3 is TGTGCCACCAGCAGAGAGTGGCGTGCAACTAATGAAAAACTGTTTTTT. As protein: CATSREWRATNEKLFF.

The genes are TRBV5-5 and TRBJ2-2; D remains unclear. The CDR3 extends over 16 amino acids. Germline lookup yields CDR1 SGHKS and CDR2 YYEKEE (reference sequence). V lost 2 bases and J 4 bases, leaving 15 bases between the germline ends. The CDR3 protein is CASSFQPTGSTGELFF. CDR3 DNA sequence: TGTGCCAGCAGCTTTCAGCCCACGGGTAGCACCGGGGAGCTGTTTTTT. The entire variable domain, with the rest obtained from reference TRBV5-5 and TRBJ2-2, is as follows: DAGVTQSPTHLIKTRGQQVTLRCSPISGHKSVSWYQQVLGQGPQFIFQYYEKEERGRGNFPDRFSARQFPNYSSELNVNALLLGDSALYLCASSFQPTGSTGELFFGEGSRLTVL.

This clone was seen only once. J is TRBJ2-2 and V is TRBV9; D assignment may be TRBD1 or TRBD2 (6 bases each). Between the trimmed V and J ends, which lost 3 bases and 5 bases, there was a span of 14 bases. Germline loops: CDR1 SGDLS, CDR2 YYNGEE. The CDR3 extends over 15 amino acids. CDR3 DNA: TGTGCCAGCAGCGCCCGAGAGGGGGGTACCGGGGAGCTGTTTTTT. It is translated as CASSAREGGTGELFF.

In DNA form, the CDR3 reads TGCGCCAGCAGCTTATGGGAAGGGCAGCCGAACCAGTACTTC. Its protein is CASSLWEGQPNQYF. The chain uses TRBV5-1 and TRBJ2-5; D gene uncertain. Trimming shortened V by 2 bases and J by 10 bases, and 18 bases separated the two germline ends. CDR3 length: 14 amino acids. In germline, CDR1 is SGHRS, CDR2 YFSETQ.

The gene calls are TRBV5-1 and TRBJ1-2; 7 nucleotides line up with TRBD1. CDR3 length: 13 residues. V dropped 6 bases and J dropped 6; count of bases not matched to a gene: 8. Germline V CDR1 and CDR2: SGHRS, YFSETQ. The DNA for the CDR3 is TGCGCCAGCAACCTTTACAGGGGTGATGGCTACACCTTC. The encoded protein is CASNLYRGDGYTF.

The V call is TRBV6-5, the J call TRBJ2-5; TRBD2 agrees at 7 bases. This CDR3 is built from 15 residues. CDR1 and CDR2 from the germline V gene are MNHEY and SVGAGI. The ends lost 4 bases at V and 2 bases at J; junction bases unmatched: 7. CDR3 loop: CASSSTSTPQETQYF. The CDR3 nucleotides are TGTGCCAGCAGTTCGACTAGCACACCTCAAGAGACCCAGTACTTC.

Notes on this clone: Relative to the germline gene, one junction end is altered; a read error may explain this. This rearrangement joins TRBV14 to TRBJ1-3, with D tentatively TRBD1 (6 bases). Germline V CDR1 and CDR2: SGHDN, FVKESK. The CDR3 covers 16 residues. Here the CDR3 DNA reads TGTGCCAGCAGTCAAGGACAGTATGGTGGGCGCAACACCATATATTTT. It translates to CASSQGQYGGRNTIYF.